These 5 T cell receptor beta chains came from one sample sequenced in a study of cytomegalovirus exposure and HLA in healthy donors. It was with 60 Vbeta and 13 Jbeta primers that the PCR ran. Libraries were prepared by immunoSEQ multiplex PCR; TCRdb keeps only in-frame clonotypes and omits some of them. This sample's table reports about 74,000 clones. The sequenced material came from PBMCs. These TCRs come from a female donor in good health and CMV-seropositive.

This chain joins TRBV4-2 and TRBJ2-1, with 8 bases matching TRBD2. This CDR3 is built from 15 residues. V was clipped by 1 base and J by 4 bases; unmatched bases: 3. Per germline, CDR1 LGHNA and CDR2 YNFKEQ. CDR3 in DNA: TGTGCCAGCAGCCAAGGACTAGCGCTGTACAATGAGCAGTTCTTC. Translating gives CASSQGLALYNEQFF.

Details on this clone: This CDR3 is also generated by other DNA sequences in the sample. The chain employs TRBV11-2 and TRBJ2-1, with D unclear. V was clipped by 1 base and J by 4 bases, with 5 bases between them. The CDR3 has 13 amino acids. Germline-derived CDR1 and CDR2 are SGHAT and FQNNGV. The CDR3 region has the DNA TGTGCCAGCAGCTTAGGCAGATACAATGAGCAGTTCTTC. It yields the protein CASSLGRYNEQFF. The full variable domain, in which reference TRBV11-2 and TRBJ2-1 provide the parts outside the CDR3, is EAGVAQSPRYKIIEKRQSVAFWCNPISGHATLYWYQQILGQGPKLLIQFQNNGVVDDSQLPKDRFSAERLKGVDSTLKIQPAKLEDSAVYLCASSLGRYNEQFFGPGTRLTVL.

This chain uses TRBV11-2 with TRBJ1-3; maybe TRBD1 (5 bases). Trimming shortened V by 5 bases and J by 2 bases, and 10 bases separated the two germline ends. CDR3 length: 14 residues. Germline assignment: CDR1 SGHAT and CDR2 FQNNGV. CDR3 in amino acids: CASSADRAGNTIYF. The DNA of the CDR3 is TGTGCCAGCAGCGCCGACAGAGCTGGAAACACCATATATTTT. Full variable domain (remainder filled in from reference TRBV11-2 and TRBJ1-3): EAGVAQSPRYKIIEKRQSVAFWCNPISGHATLYWYQQILGQGPKLLIQFQNNGVVDDSQLPKDRFSAERLKGVDSTLKIQPAKLEDSAVYLCASSADRAGNTIYFGEGSWLTVV.

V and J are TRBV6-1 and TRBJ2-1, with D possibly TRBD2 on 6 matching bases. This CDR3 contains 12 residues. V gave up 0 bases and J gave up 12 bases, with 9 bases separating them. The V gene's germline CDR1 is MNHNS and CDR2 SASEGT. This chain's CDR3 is CASSEARDSQFF. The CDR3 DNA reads TGTGCCAGCAGTGAAGCGCGGGACTCGCAGTTCTTC.

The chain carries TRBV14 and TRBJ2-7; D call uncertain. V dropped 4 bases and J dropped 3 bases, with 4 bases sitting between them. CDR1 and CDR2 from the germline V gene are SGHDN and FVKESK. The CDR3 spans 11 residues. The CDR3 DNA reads TGTGCCAGCAGCCGGCTCTACGAGCAGTACTTC. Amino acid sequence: CASSRLYEQYF.